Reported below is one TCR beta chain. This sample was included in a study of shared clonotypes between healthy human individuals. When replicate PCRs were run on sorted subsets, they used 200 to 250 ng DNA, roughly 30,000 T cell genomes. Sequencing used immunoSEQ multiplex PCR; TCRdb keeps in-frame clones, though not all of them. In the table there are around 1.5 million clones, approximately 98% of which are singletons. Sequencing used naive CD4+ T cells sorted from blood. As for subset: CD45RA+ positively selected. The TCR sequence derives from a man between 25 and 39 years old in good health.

CDR3 in amino acids: CTSSPTPANISSYNEQFF. The DNA of the CDR3 is TGCACCAGCAGCCCGACTCCAGCGAACATCAGCTCCTACAATGAGCAGTTCTTC. This sequence joins TRBV1 and TRBJ2-1; the table's D gene call, TRBD2, was not cross checked with the DNA. TRBV1 has pseudogene status. The CDR3 runs to 18 residues.